This record concerns one T cell receptor beta chain sequence. Data came from immunoSEQ multiplex PCR; TCRdb stores just in-frame clones and leaves some out. Of 250,000 to 300,000 clones listed, approximately 89% were seen once; the top ten hold roughly a tenth. The entry originates in a study of blood T cell repertoires in COVID-19. The germline V gene encodes CDR1 SGHRS and CDR2 YFSETQ. J gave up 4 bases and V 0 bases, and 12 bases lay outside the gene matches. The CDR3 runs to 19 residues. The J gene is TRBJ2-2, the V gene TRBV5-1; the match to TRBD2 covers 10 bases. The sequenced material came from peripheral blood. The sequence derives from a woman aged 65 to 85 with COVID-19, enrolled during active disease. The DNA of the CDR3 is TGCGCCAGCAGCTTGGGACTAGCGGGTGCAGTAGGGAGCACCGGGGAGCTGTTTTTT. The encoded protein is CASSLGLAGAVGSTGELFF.